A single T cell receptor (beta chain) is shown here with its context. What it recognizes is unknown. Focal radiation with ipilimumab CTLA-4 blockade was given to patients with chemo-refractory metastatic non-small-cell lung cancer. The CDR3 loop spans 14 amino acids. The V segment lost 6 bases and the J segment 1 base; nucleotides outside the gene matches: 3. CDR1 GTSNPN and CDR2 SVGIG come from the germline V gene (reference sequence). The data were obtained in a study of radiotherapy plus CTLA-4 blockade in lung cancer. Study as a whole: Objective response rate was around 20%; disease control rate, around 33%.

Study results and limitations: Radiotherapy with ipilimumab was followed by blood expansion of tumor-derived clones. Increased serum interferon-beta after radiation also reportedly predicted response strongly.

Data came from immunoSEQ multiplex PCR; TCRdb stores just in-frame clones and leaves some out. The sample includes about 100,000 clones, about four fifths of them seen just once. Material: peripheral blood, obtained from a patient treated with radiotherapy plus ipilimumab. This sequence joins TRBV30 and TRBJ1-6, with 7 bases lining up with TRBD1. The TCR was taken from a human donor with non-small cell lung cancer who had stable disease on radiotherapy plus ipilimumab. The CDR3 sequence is CACVTGSYNSPLHF. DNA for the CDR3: TGTGCCTGTGTGACAGGGTCCTATAATTCACCCCTCCACTTT. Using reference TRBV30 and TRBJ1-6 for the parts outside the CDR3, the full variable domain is SQTIHQWPATLVQPVGSPLSLECTVEGTSNPNLYWYRQAAGRGLQLLFYSVGIGQISSEVPQNLSASRPQDRQFILSSKKLLLSDSGFYLCACVTGSYNSPLHFGNGTRLTVT.